Listed here are 4 T cell receptor beta chains from one sample, sequenced in a study of T cell repertoires in cytomegalovirus infection. In TCRdb, the reads were re-called with MiXCR into one record per CDR3 protein. Of under 800,000 distinct CDR3 sequences listed, 20% to 25% were seen once; the top ten hold around 8%. The sample comprised CD8+ T cells from PBMCs. The origin of the receptors is a human donor in good health (CMV status not recorded). Some clones in this sample may be carry-over from other donors' samples.

This clonotype was counted many times. The chain employs TRBV25-1 and TRBJ1-2, with D unresolved. Germline assignment: CDR1 MGHDK and CDR2 SYGVNS. The CDR3 runs 16 residues. The V end lost 2 bases, the J end lost 2 bases, and 15 bases lay between the germline ends. CDR3 bases: TGTGCCAGCAGTGAAGACGGGATCGCCGTGAACTATGGCTACACCTTC. It translates to CASSEDGIAVNYGYTF.

The sample holds a few counts of this clonotype. This chain links TRBV19 with TRBJ1-5, with D hard to call. The V end was cut by 6 bases, the J end by 0 bases, with 12 bases between. The CDR3 has 15 residues. Germline V gene lookup returns CDR1 LNHDA and CDR2 SQIVND (reference sequence). The DNA for the CDR3 is TGTGCCAGTAGCCCCCGGACGGATAGCAATCAGCCCCAGCATTTT. Protein product: CASSPRTDSNQPQHF.

The V and J genes are TRBV7-9 and TRBJ2-2; the D gene is possibly TRBD2 (5 bases). The CDR3 has 13 amino acids. Germline V CDR1 and CDR2: SEHNR, FQNEAQ (reference sequence). The ends were cut back, 8 bases at V and 5 bases at J, with 12 bases in the middle. CDR3 sequence: CASGVSGTGELFF. DNA of the CDR3: TGTGCCAGCGGCGTAAGCGGAACCGGGGAGCTGTTTTTT.

This clonotype was seen a handful of times. The rearrangement links TRBV14 to TRBJ2-5; TRBD2 aligns across 12 bases. The V gene's germline CDR1 is SGHDN and CDR2 FVKESK. CDR3 length equals 17 residues. V gave up 2 bases and J gave up 5 bases; unmatched junction bases: 9. The CDR3 loop reads CASSQWLSGTSGETQYF. CDR3 DNA: TGTGCCAGCAGCCAATGGTTATCCGGGACTAGCGGGGAGACCCAGTACTTC.